Listed here are 20 T cell receptor beta chains from one sample, sequenced in a study of radiotherapy plus CTLA-4 blockade in lung cancer (dated by TCRdb to between 2018 and 2020). Library preparation was by the immunoSEQ multiplex PCR assay. TCRdb obtained this table from immuneACCESS and retained in-frame rearrangements with V and J assigned. These tables miss some clones; where compared with another copy, unresolved V genes account for less than half of the shortfall, and the remainder is unexplained. The sample has fewer than 100,000 clones on record, about 78% of them singletons. Under 25% of the sample rests with the top ten. This material consisted of peripheral blood, taken from a patient treated with radiotherapy plus ipilimumab. The receptors here all came from a human donor with non-small cell lung cancer whose response to radiotherapy plus ipilimumab could not be evaluated. Some clones in this sample may be carry-over from other donors' samples.

This chain uses TRBV7-9 with TRBJ2-7; tentatively, D is TRBD1 (5 bases). Germline V gene sequence: CDR1 SEHNR, CDR2 FQNEAQ (reference sequence). There are 14 residues in the CDR3. Deletions cut 1 base from V and 4 bases from J, with 11 bases between. The chain's CDR3 is CASSLEGAEYEQYF. The CDR3 DNA reads as TGTGCCAGCAGCTTAGAAGGGGCGGAGTACGAGCAGTACTTC.

The chain is built from TRBV5-1 and TRBJ1-4; possible D gene TRBD1, 6 bases. The CDR3 loop spans 16 amino acids. Trimming shortened V by 5 bases and J by 6 bases, and 20 bases separated the two germline ends. CDR1 and CDR2 from the germline V gene are SGHRS and YFSETQ. CDR3: CASRHSDRSFYEKLFF. CDR3 nucleotide sequence: TGCGCCAGCAGACACTCAGACAGGTCTTTTTATGAAAAACTGTTTTTT.

The chain recombines TRBV27 with TRBJ2-5; 7 nucleotides line up with TRBD2. The CDR3 runs to 13 residues. The germline CDR1 and CDR2 sequences are MNHEY and SMNVEV (reference sequence). Trimming at V came to 4 bases and at J to 5 bases, leaving 4 bases not matched to a gene. Here the CDR3 DNA reads TGTGCCAGCAGTTGGGGGGGGAGGGAGACCCAGTACTTC. As protein: CASSWGGRETQYF.

This clone was counted a few times. The genes are TRBV6-5 and TRBJ2-7; D may be TRBD1 (6 bases). From germline, CDR1 is MNHEY and CDR2 SVGAGI. This CDR3 spans 14 amino acids. The V gene lost 8 bases and the J gene lost 0 bases, with 14 bases spanning the gap. Here the CDR3 reads CASGGFTSSYEQYF. The CDR3 DNA sequence: TGTGCCAGCGGGGGCTTTACGTCCTCCTACGAGCAGTACTTC.

The V call is TRBV5-1, the J call TRBJ1-2; 7 bases are a match to TRBD1. The V and J ends lost 3 bases and 1 base, in that order; junction bases with no gene match: 6. The CDR3 is made up of 15 amino acids. Germline CDR1 reads SGHRS; CDR2 reads YFSETQ. CDR3 loop: CASSSSGQYNYGYTF. CDR3 DNA: TGCGCCAGCAGCTCTTCGGGACAGTATAACTATGGCTACACCTTC.

V and J are TRBV6-6 and TRBJ2-7, with 13 bases lining up with TRBD2. From germline, CDR1 is MNHNY and CDR2 SVGAGI (reference sequence). V was pared by 6 bases and J by 1 base, with 6 bases of the junction left unmatched. The CDR3 covers 16 residues. The CDR3 region is CASSPGLAGLSYEQYF. The CDR3 nucleotides read TGTGCCAGCAGCCCGGGACTAGCGGGGCTATCCTACGAGCAGTACTTC.

This sequence joins TRBV19 and TRBJ1-4, with D possibly TRBD1 on 5 matching bases. CDR1 and CDR2 (germline): LNHDA, SQIVND (reference sequence). The CDR3 extends over 15 amino acids. V dropped 5 bases and J dropped 4 bases, with 14 bases sitting between them. The CDR3, as DNA: TGTGCCAGTAGTTCCATAGGGGACTTTAATGAAAAACTGTTTTTT. Protein product: CASSSIGDFNEKLFF.

The V and J genes are TRBV27 and TRBJ2-2; D remains ambiguous. The CDR3 is 15 residues long. Germline CDR1 and CDR2: MNHEY and SMNVEV (reference sequence). Trimming left V 4 bases short and J 8 bases short, with 17 bases between. CDR3 residues: CASSSLDTVPGELFF. The CDR3 DNA follows: TGTGCCAGCAGTTCACTCGACACTGTCCCTGGGGAGCTGTTTTTT.

Details on this clone: Other DNA sequences in the same sample also yield this CDR3. The genes are TRBV9 and TRBJ1-6; tentative D call: TRBD1 (6 bases). Germline CDR1 reads SGDLS; CDR2 reads YYNGEE. The CDR3 is 15 residues long. Trimming cost V 5 bases and J 6 bases, with 15 bases left between them. The CDR3 sequence is CASSVSWTVNSPLHF. The CDR3 DNA follows: TGTGCCAGCAGTGTATCGTGGACAGTTAATTCACCCCTCCACTTT.

The rearrangement joins TRBV10-3 to TRBJ2-7; 9 bases line up with TRBD1. The V gene end was trimmed by 7 bases and the J gene end by 5 bases; junction bases not matched to a gene: 3. Germline CDR1 reads ENHRY; CDR2 reads SYGVKD. This CDR3 region has 12 residues. The CDR3 bases are TGTGCCATCAACGGACAGGGGAACGAGCAGTACTTC. Its protein product is CAINGQGNEQYF.

A single count supports this clone. The chain couples TRBV28 to TRBJ2-7; 7 nucleotides agree with TRBD1. Germline CDR1 reads MDHEN; CDR2 reads SYDVKM. The junction had 5 bases not matched to a gene; V was cut back by 3 bases and J by 3 bases. This CDR3 is 14 amino acids long. The CDR3 protein is CASSFRGLGYEQYF. CDR3 DNA sequence: TGTGCCAGCAGTTTTAGGGGGCTGGGCTACGAGCAGTACTTC.

The V call is TRBV29-1, the J call TRBJ2-7; 8 nucleotides match TRBD2. With V trimmed by 0 bases and J by 7 bases, 8 bases remained unmatched. The CDR3 contains 14 residues. The germline CDR1 and CDR2 sequences are SQVTM and ANQGSEA. The CDR3 protein is CSVEDSGGSEEQYF. The CDR3 DNA is TGCAGCGTTGAAGATTCGGGGGGGAGCGAGGAGCAGTACTTC.

The rearrangement uses TRBV27 and TRBJ2-2, with 11 bases that match TRBD2. Per germline, CDR1 MNHEY and CDR2 SMNVEV (reference sequence). This CDR3 is 17 amino acids long. Trimming cost V 4 bases and J 4 bases; bases outside gene matches: 8. Here the CDR3 DNA reads TGTGCCAGCAGTTGGGGGCTAGCGGGGGGTAGCACCGGGGAGCTGTTTTTT. Its translation is CASSWGLAGGSTGELFF.

The V gene is TRBV6-5, the J gene TRBJ1-5, with D possibly being TRBD1 (6 bases). The germline V gene encodes CDR1 MNHEY and CDR2 SVGAGI. Trimming stripped 5 bases from V and 1 base from J, with 12 bases between. This CDR3 region has 15 residues. DNA for the CDR3: TGTGCCAGCAGTGCGGACAGAGTGAGCAATCAGCCCCAGCATTTT. This encodes CASSADRVSNQPQHF.

As concerns this clone: A read error is likely here: a far larger clone is one base away. This sequence joins TRBV15 and TRBJ2-7; no clear D. The length of the CDR3 is 12 residues. Per the germline V gene, CDR1 is LNHNV and CDR2 is YYDKDF (reference sequence). V lost 4 bases and J lost 6, with 10 bases in between. CDR3 DNA sequence: TGTGCCACCAGCAACCAGCGAAGCGAGCAGTACTTC. Amino acids: CATSNQRSEQYF.

This sequence joins TRBV7-2 and TRBJ1-6; 10 bases are shared with TRBD1. The trim removed 3 bases at V and 11 bases at J, leaving 4 bases unmatched. CDR1 and CDR2 from the germline V gene are SGHTA and FQGNSA. The length of the CDR3 is 14 residues. The CDR3 here is CASSLTGGKTPLHF. In DNA form, the CDR3 reads TGTGCCAGCAGCTTGACAGGGGGCAAGACACCCCTCCACTTT.

The chain employs TRBV28 and TRBJ2-6; the match to TRBD1 covers 11 bases. Germline V gives CDR1 MDHEN, CDR2 SYDVKM. The CDR3 covers 16 residues. The V gene end was trimmed by 10 bases and the J gene end by 9 bases; junction bases not matched to a gene: 14. This CDR3 is CATIPGTGGHLNVLTF. CDR3 nucleotides: TGTGCCACCATCCCTGGGACAGGGGGACACCTCAACGTCCTGACTTTC.

This sequence joins TRBV2 and TRBJ1-3, with TRBD1 as a possible D gene (6 bases). V lost 4 bases and J 0 bases, leaving 19 bases between the germline ends. Germline V CDR1 and CDR2: SNHLY, FYNNEI. The CDR3 is 18 amino acids. The CDR3 loop reads CASSGRLRQDNSGNTIYF. As DNA, the CDR3 is TGTGCCAGCAGTGGTCGGCTCCGACAGGATAACTCTGGAAACACCATATATTTT.

The chain links TRBV10-3 to TRBJ2-3; TRBD2 agrees at 8 bases. J was trimmed by 3 bases and V by 5 bases; bases with no gene match: 10. Germline V gene sequence: CDR1 ENHRY, CDR2 SYGVKD. There are 16 residues in the CDR3. CDR3 nucleotides: TGTGCCATCAGTACACTGGCGGGACTAGGGACAGATACGCAGTATTTT. Protein: CAISTLAGLGTDTQYF.

The CDR3 nucleotides read TGTGCCAGCAGCTTAAACCCGGTCGAAAGGAACACTGAAGCTTTCTTT. Protein: CASSLNPVERNTEAFF. The V gene is TRBV7-9, the J gene TRBJ1-1; D unclear. This CDR3 is built from 16 residues. CDR1 SEHNR and CDR2 FQNEAQ come from the germline V gene (reference sequence). Trimming took off 2 bases at V and 1 base at J, with 14 bases between the two ends.